This TCR beta chain was retrieved from a study of beta chain features in type 1 diabetes. Study conclusions and caveats: In comparison with healthy donors, patients had naive, central memory and Treg TCRB repertoires that appeared more similar. Shortening of TCRB CDR3s, moderate but significant, appeared in all four CD4+ subsets of Type 1 diabetes patients. Researchers cautioned that cDNA sequencing could over-represent cells with high TCR expression.

V lost 2 bases to trimming and J lost 0 bases; unmatched junction nucleotides: 5. Germline loops: CDR1 SGHDT, CDR2 YYEEEE. The CDR3 covers 16 residues. This clone was observed a few times. Its antigen remains unknown. Sequencing targeted expressed TCRB transcripts, as all isolated RNA had been reverse transcribed. Profiled with immunoSEQ multiplex PCR; TCRdb holds only in-frame clones, not every one. The repertoire holds roughly 300,000 clones, with around 9% as singletons. The V and J genes are TRBV5-6 and TRBJ2-4; 7 nucleotides match TRBD1. The receptor was isolated from a man aged 25-40 years with type 1 diabetes. The sequencing sample was made of central memory CD4+ T cells from blood. For the CDR3, the DNA is TGTGCCAGCAGCTTTCCAGGGGGTGAAGCCAAAAACATTCAGTACTTC. It translates to CASSFPGGEAKNIQYF.